This T cell receptor beta chain comes out of a study of shared clonotypes between healthy human individuals. Study information: Each donor's CD4 naive and CD4 memory cells filled three plates apiece, CD8 naive two, and CD8 memory one.

Authors' data handling: Junction-only immunoSEQ sequences carried no quality scores, so filtering differed. Clones were read by immunoSEQ multiplex PCR, and TCRdb kept only the in-frame ones, dropping some. The DNA gave D and trimming, while V, J and clone size come from that table. Among 550,000 to 800,000 clones, less than 95% were seen once, and the ten largest hold 30% to 35%. The germline V gene has CDR1 SEHNR and CDR2 FQNEAQ (reference sequence). The ends were cut back, 5 bases at V and 1 base at J, with 14 bases in the middle. CDR3 size: 15 residues. The study drew all its donors from Caucasian adults living in Nashville, Tennessee.

This clonotype originated in a young man in good health. Some clones in this sample may be carry-over from other donors' samples. V gene TRBV7-9 combines with J gene TRBJ1-1, with D tentatively TRBD1 (5 bases). Sequences were obtained from memory CD8+ T cells from PBMCs. Sample subset: CD45RO+ cells pooled with CCR7-negative TemRA cells. CDR3 sequence (DNA): TGTGCCAGCAGCGCGCCCTTTGACAGGAACACTGAAGCTTTCTTT. Translation: CASSAPFDRNTEAFF.